This TCR beta chain was found in a study of blood T cell repertoires in COVID-19. This clone showed up just a few times. Recruits, aged roughly 18 to 95 years, lived in under 25 US areas. Clones were read by immunoSEQ multiplex PCR, and TCRdb kept only the in-frame ones, dropping some. This sample yields some 490,000 clones, of which approximately 90% are seen a single time; 8% to 9.5% belongs to the top ten. Trimming left V 1 base short and J 4 bases short, with 8 bases between. The CDR3 spans 13 residues. Germline CDR1 is MGHRA and CDR2 is YSYEKL. This chain links TRBV4-1 with TRBJ2-7; the D gene is possibly TRBD2 (6 bases). Sequencing used PBMCs or T cells enriched from blood (not recorded which). This TCR derives from a woman between 55 and 75 years old who had recovered from COVID-19. The DNA of the CDR3 is TGCGCCAGCAGCCAAGCCGCGGGGTACGAGCAGTACGTC. Its protein product is CASSQAAGYEQYV.